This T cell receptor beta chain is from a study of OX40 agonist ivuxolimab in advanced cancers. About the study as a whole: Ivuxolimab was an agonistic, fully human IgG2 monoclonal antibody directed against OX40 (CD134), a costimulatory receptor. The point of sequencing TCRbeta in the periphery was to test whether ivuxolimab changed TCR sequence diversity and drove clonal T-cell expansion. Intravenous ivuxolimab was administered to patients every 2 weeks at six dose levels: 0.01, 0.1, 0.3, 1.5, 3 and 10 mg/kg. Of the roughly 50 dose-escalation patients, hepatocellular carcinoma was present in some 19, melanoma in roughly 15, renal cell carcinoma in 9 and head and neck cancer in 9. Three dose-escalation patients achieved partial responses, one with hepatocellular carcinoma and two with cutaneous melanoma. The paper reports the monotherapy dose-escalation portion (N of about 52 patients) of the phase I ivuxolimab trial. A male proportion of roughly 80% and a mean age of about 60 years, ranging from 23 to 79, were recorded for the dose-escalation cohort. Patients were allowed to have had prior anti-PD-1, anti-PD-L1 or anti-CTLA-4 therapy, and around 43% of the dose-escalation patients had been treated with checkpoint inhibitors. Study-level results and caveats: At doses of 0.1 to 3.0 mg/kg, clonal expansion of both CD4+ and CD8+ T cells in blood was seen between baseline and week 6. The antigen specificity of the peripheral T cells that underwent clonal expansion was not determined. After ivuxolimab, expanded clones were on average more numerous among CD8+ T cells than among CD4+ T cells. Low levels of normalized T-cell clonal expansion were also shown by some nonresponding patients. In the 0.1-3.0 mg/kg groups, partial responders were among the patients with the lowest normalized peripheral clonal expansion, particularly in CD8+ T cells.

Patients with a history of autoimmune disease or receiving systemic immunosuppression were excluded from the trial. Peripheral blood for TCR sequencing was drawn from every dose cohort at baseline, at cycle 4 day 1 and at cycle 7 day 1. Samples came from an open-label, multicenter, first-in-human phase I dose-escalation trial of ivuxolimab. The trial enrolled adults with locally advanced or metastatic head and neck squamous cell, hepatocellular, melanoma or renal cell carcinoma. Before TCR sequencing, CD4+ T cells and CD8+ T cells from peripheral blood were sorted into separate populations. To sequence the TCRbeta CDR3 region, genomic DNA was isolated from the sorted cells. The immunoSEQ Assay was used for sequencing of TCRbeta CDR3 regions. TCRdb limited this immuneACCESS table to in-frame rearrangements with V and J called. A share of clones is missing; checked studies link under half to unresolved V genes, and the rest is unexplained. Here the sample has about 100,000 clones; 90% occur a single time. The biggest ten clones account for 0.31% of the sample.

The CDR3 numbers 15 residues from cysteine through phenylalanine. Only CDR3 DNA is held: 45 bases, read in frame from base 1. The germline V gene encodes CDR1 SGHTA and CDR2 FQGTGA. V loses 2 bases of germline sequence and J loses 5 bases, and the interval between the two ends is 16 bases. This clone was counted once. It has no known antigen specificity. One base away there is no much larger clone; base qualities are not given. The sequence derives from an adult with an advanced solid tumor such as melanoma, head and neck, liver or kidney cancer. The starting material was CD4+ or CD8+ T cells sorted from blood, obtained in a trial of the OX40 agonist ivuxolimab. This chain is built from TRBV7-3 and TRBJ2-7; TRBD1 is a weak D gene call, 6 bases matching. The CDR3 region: CASSLQQQGIHEQYF. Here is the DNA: TGTGCCAGCAGCTTACAACAACAGGGAATCCACGAGCAGTACTTC. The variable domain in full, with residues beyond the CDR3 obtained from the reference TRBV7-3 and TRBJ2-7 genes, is GAGVSQTPSNKVTEKGKYVELRCDPISGHTALYWYRQSLGQGPEFLIYFQGTGAADDSGLPNDRFFAVRPEGSVSTLKIQRTERGDSAVYLCASSLQQQGIHEQYFGPGTRLTVT.